The 14 T cell receptor beta chains reported below all come from one sample, sequenced in a study of blood T cell repertoires in COVID-19. Sequencing used immunoSEQ multiplex PCR; TCRdb keeps in-frame clones, though not all of them. The sample contains approximately 300,000 clones, around four fifths of which appear only once. Sequenced input: peripheral blood. The receptors derive from a woman in her forties or fifties with acute or convalescent COVID-19.

The V call is TRBV12-3 or TRBV12-4, the J call TRBJ1-5, with D unclear. V was trimmed by 3 bases and J by 11 bases, leaving 8 bases between them. This CDR3 contains 11 residues. The DNA for the CDR3 is TGTGCCAGCAGTTTCCTGCGGGCCCAGCATTTT. Protein sequence: CASSFLRAQHF.

The V gene is TRBV19, the J gene TRBJ2-2, with D unresolved. The V and J ends lost 6 bases and 4 bases respectively, with 3 bases between them. The germline V gene encodes CDR1 LNHDA and CDR2 SQIVND (reference sequence). The length of the CDR3 is 11 residues. CDR3 sequence reads: CASRLTGELFF. The CDR3 DNA is TGTGCCAGTAGACTCACCGGGGAGCTGTTTTTT.

The chain combines TRBV5-4 with TRBJ2-3, with 10 bases lining up with TRBD2. Germline CDR1 SGHNT, CDR2 YYREEE (reference sequence). Trimming removed 1 base from V and 2 bases from J; junction bases left unmatched: 4. The CDR3 consists of 16 residues. This chain's CDR3 is CASSLTSGATTDTQYF. The CDR3 DNA sequence: TGTGCCAGCAGCTTGACTAGCGGGGCGACCACAGATACGCAGTATTTT. The entire variable domain, with the rest obtained from reference TRBV5-4 and TRBJ2-3, is as follows: ETGVTQSPTHLIKTRGQQVTLRCSSQSGHNTVSWYQQALGQGPQFIFQYYREEENGRGNFPPRFSGLQFPNYSSELNVNALELDDSALYLCASSLTSGATTDTQYFGPGTRLTVL.

This sequence joins TRBV7-9 and TRBJ2-1; D unresolved. The CDR3 extends over 13 amino acids. Trimming cost V 5 bases and J 1 base, with 6 bases left between them. The germline gives CDR1 SEHNR, CDR2 FQNEAQ (reference sequence). CDR3 nucleotides: TGTGCCAGCAGCCCCGAGTCCTACAATGAGCAGTTCTTC. Translation gives CASSPESYNEQFF.

This rearrangement joins TRBV30 to TRBJ2-3, with 9 nucleotides matching TRBD1. Unmatched junction bases numbered 9, after V lost 3 bases and J lost 5 bases. The CDR3 runs to 15 residues. Germline-derived CDR1 and CDR2 are GTSNPN and SVGIG (reference sequence). As DNA, the CDR3 is TGTGCCTGGAGCCAGCCACAGGGGGCAGAAGATACGCAGTATTTT. Translating gives CAWSQPQGAEDTQYF.

The J gene is TRBJ1-5, the V gene TRBV6-6; the D gene is possibly TRBD1 (5 bases). CDR3 length: 14 amino acids. The V end lost 2 bases, the J end lost 7 bases, and 12 bases lay between the germline ends. Germline V lookup: CDR1 MNHNY, CDR2 SVGAGI (reference sequence). In DNA form, the CDR3 reads TGTGCCAGCAGTTACGGGCAGGGTCGGCAGCCCCAGCATTTT. Translating it yields CASSYGQGRQPQHF.

This chain uses TRBV10-3 with TRBJ1-1, with 12 bases identical to TRBD1. With 6 bases clipped from V and 4 bases from J, the junction kept 6 bases outside the gene matches. Germline V gives CDR1 ENHRY, CDR2 SYGVKD. The CDR3 extends over 15 amino acids. This CDR3 is CAISAGTGGFTEAFF. The CDR3 DNA follows: TGTGCCATCAGCGCCGGGACAGGGGGCTTCACTGAAGCTTTCTTT.

V gene TRBV7-9 combines with J gene TRBJ2-7; perhaps TRBD1 as D (5 bases). In germline, CDR1 is SEHNR, CDR2 FQNEAQ (reference sequence). V was clipped by 1 base and J by 6 bases, with 10 bases between them. The CDR3 covers 13 residues. CDR3 sequence (DNA): TGTGCCAGCAGCTTAGGGGGCGCGGTCGAGCAGTACTTC. Translated: CASSLGGAVEQYF.

This clone was observed at least ten times. The chain carries TRBV20-1 and TRBJ2-1; D may be TRBD1 (5 bases). This CDR3 region has 10 residues. Trimming removed 6 bases at V and 9 bases at J, with 9 bases between. Germline V gene sequence: CDR1 DFQATT, CDR2 SNEGSKA (reference sequence). CDR3 amino acids: CSASQVEQFF. CDR3 coding DNA: TGCAGTGCATCACAGGTTGAGCAGTTCTTC.

This clone was picked up a small number of times. The V and J genes are TRBV6-5 and TRBJ1-2, with 10 nucleotides matching TRBD1. CDR1 MNHEY and CDR2 SVGAGI come from the germline V gene. This CDR3 region has 14 residues. V lost 6 bases and J lost 5; bases outside the gene matches: 6. This CDR3 reads CASRSGTGAYGYTF. The CDR3 DNA is TGTGCCAGCAGATCCGGGACAGGGGCTTATGGCTACACCTTC.

The chain combines TRBV5-1 with TRBJ2-1, with D maybe TRBD2 (5 bases). CDR3 length: 16 residues. Trimming removed 3 bases from V and 2 bases from J, with 15 bases in between. The germline CDR1 and CDR2 sequences are SGHRS and YFSETQ. CDR3 sequence: CASSSEGLRTYNEQFF. The CDR3, as DNA: TGCGCCAGCAGCTCCGAGGGCCTACGAACCTACAATGAGCAGTTCTTC.

The chain couples TRBV2 to TRBJ2-7; 7 bases fit TRBD1. The CDR3 is 13 residues long. V lost 4 bases, J lost 3 bases, and 3 bases stayed unmatched. Germline loops: CDR1 SNHLY, CDR2 FYNNEI. The CDR3 loop reads CASSGGTDYEQYV. In nucleotides, the CDR3 is TGTGCCAGCAGTGGAGGGACAGACTACGAGCAGTACGTC.

This clone has only one observation. The V and J genes are TRBV18 and TRBJ2-1; possibly TRBD2 for D (6 bases). CDR3 length: 16 amino acids. Germline V gene lookup returns CDR1 KGHSH and CDR2 LQKENI. Trimming removed 2 bases at V and 5 bases at J, with 16 bases between. The CDR3 sequence is CASSPGGLTGHNEQFF. The DNA of the CDR3 is TGTGCCAGCTCACCAGGGGGACTCACCGGCCACAATGAGCAGTTCTTC.

The gene calls are TRBV28 and TRBJ2-4; 7 bases map to TRBD1. This CDR3 is built from 15 residues. V trimming: 6 bases; J trimming: 1 base; junction bases outside the gene matches: 6. Germline V CDR1 and CDR2: MDHEN, SYDVKM. In DNA form, the CDR3 reads TGTGCCAGCAGAGGGGACAGTGCGGCCAAAAACATTCAGTACTTC. Encoded protein: CASRGDSAAKNIQYF.